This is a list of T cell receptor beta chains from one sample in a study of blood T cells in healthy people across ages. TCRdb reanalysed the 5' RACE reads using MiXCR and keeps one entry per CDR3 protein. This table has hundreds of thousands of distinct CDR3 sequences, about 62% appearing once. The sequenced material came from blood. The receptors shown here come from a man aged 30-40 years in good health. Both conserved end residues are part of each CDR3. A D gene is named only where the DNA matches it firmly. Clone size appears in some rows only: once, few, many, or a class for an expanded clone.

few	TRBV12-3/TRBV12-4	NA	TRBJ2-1	CASSFSGWALDDNEQFF	TGTGCCAGCAGTTTTTCAGGGTGGGCGTTGGATGACAATGAGCAGTTCTTC
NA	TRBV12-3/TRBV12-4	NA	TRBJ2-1	CASSSREGVCNEQFF	TGTGCCAGCAGCTCCCGGGAAGGGGTATGCAATGAGCAGTTCTTC
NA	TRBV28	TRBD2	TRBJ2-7	CASTIRTSGSYEQYF	TGTGCCAGCACAATAAGGACTAGCGGCTCCTACGAGCAGTACTTC
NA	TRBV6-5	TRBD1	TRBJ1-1	CASSRQGVMNTEAFF	TGTGCCAGCAGTAGACAGGGAGTGATGAACACTGAAGCTTTCTTT
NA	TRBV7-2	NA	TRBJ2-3	CASSPYSWGSEFTDTQYF	TGTGCCAGCAGCCCCTACTCGTGGGGTAGCGAGTTCACAGATACGCAGTATTTT
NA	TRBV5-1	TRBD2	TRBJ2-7	CASSLGAGGPNEQYF	TGCGCCAGCAGCTTGGGCGCGGGGGGGCCAAATGAGCAGTACTTC
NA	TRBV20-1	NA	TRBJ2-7	CSTSGGNDYEQYF	TGCAGCACCTCGGGCGGTAACGATTACGAGCAGTACTTC
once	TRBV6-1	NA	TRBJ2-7	CASRPGQGNLYEQYF	TGTGCCAGCAGGCCGGGGCAGGGGAATCTCTACGAGCAGTACTTC
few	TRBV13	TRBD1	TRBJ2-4	CASSSTGAKAKNIQYF	TGTGCCAGCAGCTCGACAGGGGCGAAAGCCAAAAACATTCAGTACTTC
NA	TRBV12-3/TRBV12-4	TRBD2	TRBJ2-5	CASNQLAGGKTQYF	TGTGCCAGCAACCAACTAGCGGGGGGGAAGACCCAGTACTTC
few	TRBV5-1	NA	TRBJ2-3	CASRGGGALRTDTQYF	TGCGCCAGCAGGGGCGGTGGCGCGTTAAGAACAGATACGCAGTATTTT
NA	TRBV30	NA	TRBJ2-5	CAWRQWETQYF	TGTGCCTGGAGACAGTGGGAGACCCAGTACTTC
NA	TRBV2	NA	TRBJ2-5	CASRPMAGVETQYF	TGTGCCAGCAGGCCGATGGCAGGGGTCGAGACCCAGTACTTC
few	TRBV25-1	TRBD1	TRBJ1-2	CASSEDLFETGRYGYTF	TGTGCCAGCAGTGAGGATCTTTTCGAGACAGGGAGATATGGCTACACCTTC
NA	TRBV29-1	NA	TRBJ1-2	CSVATAEHNGYTF	TGCAGCGTGGCAACAGCCGAGCATAATGGCTACACCTTC
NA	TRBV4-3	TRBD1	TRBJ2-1	CASSKDTGGSDEQFF	TGCGCCAGCAGCAAGGACACAGGGGGCTCGGATGAGCAGTTCTTC
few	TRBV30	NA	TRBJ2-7	CAWSRPYSYEQYF	TGTGCCTGGAGTAGACCCTACTCCTACGAGCAGTACTTC
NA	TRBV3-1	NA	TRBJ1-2	CASSQGGHGYTF	TGTGCCAGCAGCCAAGGGGGGCATGGCTACACCTTC
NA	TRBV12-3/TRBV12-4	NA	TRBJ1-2	CASSLDPGRGYGYTF	TGTGCCAGCAGTTTAGACCCGGGGCGGGGGTATGGCTACACCTTC
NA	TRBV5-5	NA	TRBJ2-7	CASSLAPGTGRSYEQYF	TGTGCCAGCAGCTTGGCCCCCGGGACGGGCAGATCCTACGAGCAGTACTTC
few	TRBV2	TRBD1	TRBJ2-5	CASRGTGVETQYF	TGTGCCAGCAGGGGGACAGGGGTTGAGACCCAGTACTTC
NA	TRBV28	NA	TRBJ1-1	CASSFLGSAAFF	TGTGCCAGCAGTTTTTTGGGTAGCGCAGCTTTCTTT
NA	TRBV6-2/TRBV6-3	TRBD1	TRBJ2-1	CASHTYPGQGGHEQFF	TGTGCCAGCCACACATATCCGGGACAGGGAGGGCATGAGCAGTTCTTC
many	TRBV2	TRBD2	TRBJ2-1	CASMTSGDLNEQFF	TGTGCCAGCATGACTAGCGGGGATCTCAATGAGCAGTTCTTC
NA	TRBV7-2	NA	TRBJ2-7	CASSLAAGSDEQYF	TGTGCCAGCAGCTTAGCGGCAGGATCCGACGAGCAGTACTTC
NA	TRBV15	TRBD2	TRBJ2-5	CATSRATSGRSETQYF	TGTGCCACCAGCAGGGCGACTAGCGGGAGGTCCGAGACCCAGTACTTC
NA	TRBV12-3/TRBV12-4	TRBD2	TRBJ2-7	CASSASGEGEQYF	TGTGCCAGCTCGGCTAGCGGGGAAGGGGAGCAGTACTTC
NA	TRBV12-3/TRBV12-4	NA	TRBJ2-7	CASRWDGTGYEQYF	TGTGCCAGCAGGTGGGATGGAACGGGCTACGAGCAGTACTTC
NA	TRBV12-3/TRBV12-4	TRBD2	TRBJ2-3	CASNYGGAVVGDTQYF	TGTGCCAGCAACTACGGGGGGGCCGTTGTAGGAGATACGCAGTATTTT
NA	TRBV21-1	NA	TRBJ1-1	CASSKVVGRNTEAFF	TGTGCCAGCAGCAAAGTCGTGGGCAGAAACACTGAAGCTTTCTTT
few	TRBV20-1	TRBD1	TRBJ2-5	CSSQLGNRGSTQYF	TGCAGTTCTCAACTCGGAAACAGGGGTTCGACCCAGTACTTC
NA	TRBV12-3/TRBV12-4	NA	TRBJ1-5	CASSPQSHSNQPQHF	TGTGCCAGCAGTCCTCAGAGCCATAGCAATCAGCCCCAGCATTTT
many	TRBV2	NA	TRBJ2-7	CASSGRLISYEQYF	TGTGCCAGCAGTGGTAGACTAATCTCCTACGAGCAGTACTTC
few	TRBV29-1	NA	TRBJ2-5	CSIRTDSSTLQETQYF	TGCAGCATCCGAACCGACAGCTCTACCCTCCAAGAGACCCAGTACTTC
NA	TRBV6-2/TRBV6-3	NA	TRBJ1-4	CASRLDSHERLFF	TGTGCCAGCAGATTGGACAGCCATGAAAGACTGTTTTTT
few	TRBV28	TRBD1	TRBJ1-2	CASKSRQGIFYGYTF	TGTGCCAGCAAGAGCCGACAGGGAATCTTCTATGGCTACACCTTC
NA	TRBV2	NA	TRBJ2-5	CASSEWLEGTQYF	TGTGCCAGCAGTGAATGGTTAGAGGGGACCCAGTACTTC
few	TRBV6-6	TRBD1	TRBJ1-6	CASSYSGDSLGSPLHF	TGTGCCAGCAGTTACTCCGGGGACAGCCTAGGTTCACCCCTCCACTTT
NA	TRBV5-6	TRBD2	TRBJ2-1	CASSLGGGNYNEQFF	TGTGCCAGCAGCTTGGGCGGGGGGAACTACAATGAGCAGTTCTTC
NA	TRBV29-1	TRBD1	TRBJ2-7	CSAWTGFSYEQYF	TGCAGCGCTTGGACAGGGTTCTCCTACGAGCAGTACTTC